This T cell receptor beta chain comes out of a study of blood T cell repertoires in COVID-19. About the research overall: Specimens from acute and convalescent COVID-19 originated in the United States, Italy and Spain.

CDR1 is SGHVS and CDR2 is FNYEAQ in the germline V gene. Germline trimming cut 2 bases from V and 5 bases from J; bases unmatched to any gene: 3. CDR3 size: 15 residues. The protocol was immunoSEQ multiplex PCR, while the TCRdb copy is restricted to in-frame clones and leaves out a portion. Of around 250,000 clones in the sample, around 80% were seen once. The sequence was obtained from a woman under 30 with acute or convalescent COVID-19. Sequencing was performed on peripheral blood. The J gene is TRBJ1-6, the V gene TRBV7-6, with 7 positions matching TRBD1. The CDR3 DNA is TGTGCCAGCAGCTTAAGTACAGGGGATAATTCACCCCTCCACTTT. It yields the protein CASSLSTGDNSPLHF.